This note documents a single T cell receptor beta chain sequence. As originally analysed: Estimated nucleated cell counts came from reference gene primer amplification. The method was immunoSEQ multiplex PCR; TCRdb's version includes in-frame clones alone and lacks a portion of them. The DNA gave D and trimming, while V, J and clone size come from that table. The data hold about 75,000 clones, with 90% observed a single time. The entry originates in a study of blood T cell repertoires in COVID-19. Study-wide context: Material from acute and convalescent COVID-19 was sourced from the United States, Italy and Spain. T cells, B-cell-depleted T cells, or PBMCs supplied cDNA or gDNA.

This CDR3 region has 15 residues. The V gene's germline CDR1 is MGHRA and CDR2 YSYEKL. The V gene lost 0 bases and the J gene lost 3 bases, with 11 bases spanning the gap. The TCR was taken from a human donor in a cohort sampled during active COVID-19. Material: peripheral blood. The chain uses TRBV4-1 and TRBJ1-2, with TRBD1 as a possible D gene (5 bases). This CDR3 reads CASSQDPDNHYGYTF. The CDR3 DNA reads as TGCGCCAGCAGCCAAGATCCGGACAACCACTATGGCTACACCTTC.